Presented here are 5 T cell receptor beta chains from one specimen sequenced in a study of patients and donors after allogeneic stem cell transplantation (dated by TCRdb to the early 2020s). Library generation was performed with RT-PCR. These reads were obtained on a NextSeq 550. TCRdb reprocessed the public reads (quality trimming at Q25 with fastp, clone calling with MiXCR) and kept in-frame beta chains. Under each unique CDR3 protein, matching rows form one entry showing the most common genes and DNA. The table for this sample lists hundreds of thousands of distinct CDR3 sequences; roughly 16% of them were counted only once. The ten largest clones take up about 7% of the sample. Material for sequencing was blood, either unsorted or a sorted T cell fraction (not recorded which). All receptors come from a human donor who was either an allogeneic HSCT recipient or a stem cell or donor lymphocyte infusion donor (not recorded which). It is not recorded whose cells these are; they may come from a transplant donor.

This clonotype was counted only a few times. The DNA for the CDR3 is TGCAGCGCCGGACAGGGGCTCGAGCAGTACTTC. It codes for CSAGQGLEQYF. The rearrangement joins TRBV29-1 to TRBJ2-7, with 9 bases that match TRBD1. The germline CDR1 and CDR2 sequences are SQVTM and ANQGSEA. Trimming removed 7 bases from V and 6 bases from J; junction bases left unmatched: 4. The CDR3 spans 11 residues.

The chain has TRBV9 and TRBJ2-7, with D possibly TRBD2 on 5 matching bases. The CDR3 sequence is 14 residues long. CDR1 SGDLS and CDR2 YYNGEE come from the germline V gene. The ends were cut back, 4 bases at V and 0 bases at J, with 11 bases in the middle. The CDR3 loop reads CASSQSGSSYEQYF. DNA for the CDR3: TGTGCCAGCAGCCAATCGGGGAGCTCCTACGAGCAGTACTTC.

The sample holds a few counts of this clonotype. The chain couples TRBV7-6 to TRBJ2-7; D unresolved. Deletions cut 3 bases from V and 2 bases from J, with 14 bases between. Germline V gives CDR1 SGHVS, CDR2 FNYEAQ. The CDR3 covers 15 residues. CDR3 residues: CASSFGPTPTYEQYF. The DNA of the CDR3 is TGTGCCAGCAGCTTTGGGCCGACTCCTACCTACGAGCAGTACTTC.

There are a few counts of this clonotype. The CDR3 protein is CASSELDTEAFF. The DNA of the CDR3 is TGTGCCAGCAGTGAGTTAGACACTGAAGCTTTCTTT. The chain uses TRBV25-1 and TRBJ1-1, with unresolved D. The CDR3 sequence is 12 residues long. CDR1 is MGHDK, CDR2 SYGVNS, per germline. Trimming took off 3 bases at V and 3 bases at J, with 5 bases between the two ends.

This sequence joins TRBV6-1 and TRBJ2-7; 8 bases are a match to TRBD1. The CDR3 length is 15 residues. Trimming at V came to 6 bases and at J to 9 bases, leaving 16 bases not matched to a gene. Germline values: CDR1 MNHNS, CDR2 SASEGT. The CDR3 coding sequence is TGTGCCAGCAGCTCACCTCAGGACAGGGTCCCAGGGCAGTACTTC. Protein: CASSSPQDRVPGQYF.